This is a list of T cell receptor beta chains from one sample in a study of OX40 agonist ivuxolimab in advanced cancers. TCRdb's table, derived via immunoSEQ multiplex PCR, lists solely in-frame clones and lacks some. Of around 58,000 clones in the sample, roughly 84% were seen once. The specimen was CD4+ or CD8+ T cells sorted from blood, collected in a trial of the OX40 agonist ivuxolimab. The receptors were sampled from an adult with an advanced solid tumor such as melanoma, head and neck, liver or kidney cancer. CDR3s include the opening cysteine and the closing phenylalanine or tryptophan. The D gene is left open where the match is weak. Clone size, where shown, is once, few, many, or a class for clones that have expanded.

len: 17
d_gene: TRBD2
abundance: NA
j_gene: TRBJ2-2
v_gene: TRBV14
CDR3aa: CASSPYLGREGTGELFF
CDR3nt: TGTGCCAGCAGCCCCTACCTCGGGCGGGAGGGGACCGGGGAGCTGTTTTTT

len: 15
d_gene: TRBD1
abundance: NA
j_gene: TRBJ2-1
v_gene: TRBV28
CDR3aa: CASSLRDRDGDEQFF
CDR3nt: TGTGCCAGCAGTCTCCGGGACAGGGATGGCGATGAGCAGTTCTTC

len: 12
d_gene: NA
abundance: NA
j_gene: TRBJ2-2
v_gene: TRBV11-3
CDR3aa: CASSLDAGELFF
CDR3nt: TGTGCCAGCAGCTTAGATGCCGGGGAGCTGTTTTTT

len: 13
d_gene: NA
abundance: NA
j_gene: TRBJ1-1
v_gene: TRBV28
CDR3aa: CASSRGVNTEAFF
CDR3nt: TGTGCCAGCAGCCGGGGGGTGAACACTGAAGCTTTCTTT

len: 17
d_gene: TRBD1
abundance: NA
j_gene: TRBJ1-3
v_gene: TRBV11-2
CDR3aa: CASSLGTGSFSGNTIYF
CDR3nt: TGTGCCAGCAGCCTAGGGACAGGGTCCTTCTCTGGAAACACCATATATTTT

len: 15
d_gene: NA
abundance: NA
j_gene: TRBJ1-5
v_gene: TRBV6-5
CDR3aa: CASKRGADSNQPQHF
CDR3nt: TGTGCCAGCAAGCGAGGGGCGGATAGCAATCAGCCCCAGCATTTT

len: 13
d_gene: NA
abundance: NA
j_gene: TRBJ2-2
v_gene: TRBV6-1
CDR3aa: CASSEGLRGELFF
CDR3nt: TGTGCCAGCAGTGAAGGGCTCCGCGGGGAGCTGTTTTTT

len: 14
d_gene: NA
abundance: NA
j_gene: TRBJ2-7
v_gene: TRBV11-1
CDR3aa: CASSLSGGSYEQYF
CDR3nt: TGTGCCAGCAGCTTATCAGGCGGGTCCTACGAGCAGTACTTC

len: 16
d_gene: TRBD2
abundance: NA
j_gene: TRBJ2-3
v_gene: TRBV7-9
CDR3aa: CASTAGLAGNADTQYF
CDR3nt: TGTGCCAGCACAGCTGGGCTAGCGGGGAATGCAGATACGCAGTATTTT

len: 13
d_gene: NA
abundance: few
j_gene: TRBJ2-5
v_gene: TRBV4-1
CDR3aa: CASSPLGGPSQYF
CDR3nt: TGCGCCAGCAGCCCCCTGGGCGGGCCGTCGCAGTACTTC

len: 13
d_gene: NA
abundance: NA
j_gene: TRBJ1-2
v_gene: TRBV10-2
CDR3aa: CASSGSGLYGYTF
CDR3nt: TGCGCCAGCAGTGGGTCAGGGCTCTATGGCTACACCTTC

len: 14
d_gene: NA
abundance: NA
j_gene: TRBJ1-2
v_gene: TRBV6-6
CDR3aa: CASRPPGPGYGYTF
CDR3nt: TGTGCCAGCAGGCCCCCGGGACCTGGCTATGGCTACACCTTC

len: 17
d_gene: NA
abundance: NA
j_gene: TRBJ2-7
v_gene: TRBV21-1
CDR3aa: CASGKTGLVRRDYEQYF
CDR3nt: TGTGCCAGCGGAAAGACAGGGTTGGTTCGTAGGGACTACGAGCAGTACTTC

len: 15
d_gene: NA
abundance: NA
j_gene: TRBJ1-3
v_gene: TRBV15
CDR3aa: CATSGQQGPGNTIYF
CDR3nt: TGTGCCACCAGCGGCCAACAGGGCCCTGGAAACACCATATATTTT

len: 14
d_gene: TRBD1
abundance: NA
j_gene: TRBJ1-1
v_gene: TRBV6-6
CDR3aa: CASTPGGRNTEAFF
CDR3nt: TGTGCCAGCACCCCAGGGGGTAGAAACACTGAAGCTTTCTTT

len: 13
d_gene: NA
abundance: large
j_gene: TRBJ2-3
v_gene: TRBV4-3
CDR3aa: CASSQERTDTQYF
CDR3nt: TGCGCCAGCAGCCAAGAGCGCACAGATACGCAGTATTTT